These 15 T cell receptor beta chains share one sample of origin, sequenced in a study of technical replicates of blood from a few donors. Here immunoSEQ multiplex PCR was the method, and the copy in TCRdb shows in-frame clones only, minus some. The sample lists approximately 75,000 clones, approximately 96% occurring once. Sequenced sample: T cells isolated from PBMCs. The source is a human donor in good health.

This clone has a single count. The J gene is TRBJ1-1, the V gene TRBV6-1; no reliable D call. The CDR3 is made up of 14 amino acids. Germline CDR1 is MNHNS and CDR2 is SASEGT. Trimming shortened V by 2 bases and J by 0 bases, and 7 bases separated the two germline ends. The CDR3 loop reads CASSEKAVNTEAFF. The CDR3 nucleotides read TGTGCCAGCAGTGAAAAGGCGGTGAACACTGAAGCTTTCTTT.

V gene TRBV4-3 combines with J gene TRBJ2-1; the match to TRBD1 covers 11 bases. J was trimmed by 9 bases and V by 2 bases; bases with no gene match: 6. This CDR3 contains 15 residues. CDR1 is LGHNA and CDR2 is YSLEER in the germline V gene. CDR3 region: CASSQQGQGASEQFF. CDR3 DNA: TGCGCCAGCAGCCAACAAGGACAGGGGGCTTCTGAGCAGTTCTTC.

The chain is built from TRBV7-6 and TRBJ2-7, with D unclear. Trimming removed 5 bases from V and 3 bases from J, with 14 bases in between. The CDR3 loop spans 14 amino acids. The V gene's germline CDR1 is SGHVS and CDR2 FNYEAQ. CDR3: CASSLMERYYEQYF. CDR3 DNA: TGTGCCAGCAGCCTAATGGAGCGCTACTACGAGCAGTACTTC.

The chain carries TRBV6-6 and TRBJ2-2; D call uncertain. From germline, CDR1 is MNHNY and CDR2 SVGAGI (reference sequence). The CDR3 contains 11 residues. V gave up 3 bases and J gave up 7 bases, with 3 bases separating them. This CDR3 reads CASSYNGELFF. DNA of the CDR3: TGTGCCAGCAGTTATAACGGGGAGCTGTTTTTT.

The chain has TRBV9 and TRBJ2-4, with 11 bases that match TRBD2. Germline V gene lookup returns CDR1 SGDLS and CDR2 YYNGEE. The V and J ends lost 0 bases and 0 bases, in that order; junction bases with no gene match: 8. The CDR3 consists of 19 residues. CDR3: CASSVGTSGSGPAKNIQYF. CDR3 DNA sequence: TGTGCCAGCAGCGTAGGCACTAGCGGGAGTGGTCCAGCCAAAAACATTCAGTACTTC. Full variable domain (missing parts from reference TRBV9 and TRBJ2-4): DSGVTQTPKHLITATGQRVTLRCSPRSGDLSVYWYQQSLDQGLQFLIQYYNGEERAKGNILERFSAQQFPDLHSELNLSSLELGDSALYFCASSVGTSGSGPAKNIQYFGAGTRLSVL.

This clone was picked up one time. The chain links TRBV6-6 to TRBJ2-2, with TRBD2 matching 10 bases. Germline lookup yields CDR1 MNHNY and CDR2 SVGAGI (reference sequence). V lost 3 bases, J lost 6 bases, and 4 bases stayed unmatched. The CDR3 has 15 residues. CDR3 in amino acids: CASSYGLAVSGELFF. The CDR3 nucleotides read TGTGCCAGCAGTTATGGACTAGCGGTCTCCGGGGAGCTGTTTTTT.

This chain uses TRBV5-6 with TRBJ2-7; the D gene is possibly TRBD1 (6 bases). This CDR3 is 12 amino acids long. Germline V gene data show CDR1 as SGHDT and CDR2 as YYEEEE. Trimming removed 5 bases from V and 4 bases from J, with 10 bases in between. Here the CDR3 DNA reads TGTGCCAGCAGTTCAGGGGTTTACGAGCAGTACTTC. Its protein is CASSSGVYEQYF. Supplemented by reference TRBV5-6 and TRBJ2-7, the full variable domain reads DAGVTQSPTHLIKTRGQQVTLRCSPKSGHDTVSWYQQALGQGPQFIFQYYEEEERQRGNFPDRFSGHQFPNYSSELNVNALLLGDSALYLCASSSGVYEQYFGPGTRLTVT.

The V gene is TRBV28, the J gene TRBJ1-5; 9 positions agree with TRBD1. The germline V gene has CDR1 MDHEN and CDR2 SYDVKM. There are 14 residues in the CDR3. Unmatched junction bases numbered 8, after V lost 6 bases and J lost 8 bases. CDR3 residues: CASSLGTGNEPQHF. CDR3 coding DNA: TGTGCCAGCAGCCTAGGGACAGGGAACGAGCCCCAGCATTTT.

CDR3 region: CATSRGSTGTLETQYF. Written as DNA, the CDR3 is TGTGCCACCAGCAGGGGGTCGACAGGCACCCTTGAGACCCAGTACTTC. The chain couples TRBV15 to TRBJ2-5; D may be TRBD1 (6 bases). The CDR3 sequence is 16 residues long. Per germline, CDR1 LNHNV and CDR2 YYDKDF (reference sequence). V was pared by 3 bases and J by 5 bases, with 19 bases between. The full variable domain, its missing parts supplied by reference TRBV15 and TRBJ2-5, is DAMVIQNPRYQVTQFGKPVTLSCSQTLNHNVMYWYQQKSSQAPKLLFHYYDKDFNNEADTPDNFQSRRPNTSFCFLDIRSPGLGDTAMYLCATSRGSTGTLETQYFGPGTRLLVL.

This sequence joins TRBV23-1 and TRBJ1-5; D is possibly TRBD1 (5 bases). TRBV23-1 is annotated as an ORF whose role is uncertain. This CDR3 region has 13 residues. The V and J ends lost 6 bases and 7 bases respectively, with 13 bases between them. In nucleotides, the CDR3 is TGCGCCAGCAGGCCAATCTGGGGCCAGCCCCAGCATTTT. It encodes CASRPIWGQPQHF.

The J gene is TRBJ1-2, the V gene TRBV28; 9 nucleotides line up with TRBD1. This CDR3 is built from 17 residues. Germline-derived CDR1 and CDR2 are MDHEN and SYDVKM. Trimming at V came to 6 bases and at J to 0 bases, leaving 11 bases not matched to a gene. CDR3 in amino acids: CASSNRDRAEANYGYTF. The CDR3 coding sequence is TGTGCCAGCAGCAATAGGGACAGGGCAGAAGCTAACTATGGCTACACCTTC.

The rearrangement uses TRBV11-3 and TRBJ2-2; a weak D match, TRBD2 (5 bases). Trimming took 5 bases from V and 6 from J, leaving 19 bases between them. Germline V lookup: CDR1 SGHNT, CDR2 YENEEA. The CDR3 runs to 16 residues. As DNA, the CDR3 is TGTGCCAGCAGCGCCCCGATGGCGGGTTTTGCCGGGGAGCTGTTTTTT. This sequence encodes CASSAPMAGFAGELFF.

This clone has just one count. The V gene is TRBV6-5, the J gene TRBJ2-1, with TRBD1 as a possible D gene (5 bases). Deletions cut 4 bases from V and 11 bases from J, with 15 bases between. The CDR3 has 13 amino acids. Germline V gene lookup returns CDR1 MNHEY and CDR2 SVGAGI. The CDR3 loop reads CASSLRTRVKQFF. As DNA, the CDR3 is TGTGCCAGCAGTTTGCGGACCAGGGTTAAGCAGTTCTTC.

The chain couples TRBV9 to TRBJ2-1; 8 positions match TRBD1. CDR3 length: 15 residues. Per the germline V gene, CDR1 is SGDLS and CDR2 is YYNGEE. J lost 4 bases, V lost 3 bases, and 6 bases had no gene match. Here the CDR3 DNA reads TGTGCCAGCAGCGAAGGACAGGGTCAATACAATGAGCAGTTCTTC. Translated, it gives CASSEGQGQYNEQFF.

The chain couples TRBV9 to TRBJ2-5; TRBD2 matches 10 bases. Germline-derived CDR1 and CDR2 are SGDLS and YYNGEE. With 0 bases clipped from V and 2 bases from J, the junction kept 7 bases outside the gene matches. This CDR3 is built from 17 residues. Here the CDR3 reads CASSVDYRTSGQETQYF. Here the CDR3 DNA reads TGTGCCAGCAGCGTAGACTACAGGACTAGCGGACAAGAGACCCAGTACTTC.